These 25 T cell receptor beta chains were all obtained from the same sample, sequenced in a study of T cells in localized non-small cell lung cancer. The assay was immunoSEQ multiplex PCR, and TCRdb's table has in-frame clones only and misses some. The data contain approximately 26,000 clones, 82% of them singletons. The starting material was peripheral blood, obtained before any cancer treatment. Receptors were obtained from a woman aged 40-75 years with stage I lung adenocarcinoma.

The CDR3 region is CSVVDRGNYGYTF. The CDR3 nucleotides read TGCAGCGTCGTCGACAGGGGTAACTATGGCTACACCTTC. This chain joins TRBV29-1 and TRBJ1-2; 8 bases line up with TRBD1. Trimming removed 6 bases from V and 1 base from J; junction bases left unmatched: 4. The CDR3 extends over 13 amino acids. Germline CDR1 and CDR2: SQVTM and ANQGSEA.

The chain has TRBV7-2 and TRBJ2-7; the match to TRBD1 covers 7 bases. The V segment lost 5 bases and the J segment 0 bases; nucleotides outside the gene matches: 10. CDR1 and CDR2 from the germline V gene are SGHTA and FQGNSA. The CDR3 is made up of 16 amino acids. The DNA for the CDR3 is TGTGCCAGCAGCATCACGACAGGGCATGGCTCCTACGAGCAGTACTTC. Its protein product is CASSITTGHGSYEQYF.

The CDR3 loop reads CASTSGASTDTQYF. Written as DNA, the CDR3 is TGTGCCAGTACTAGCGGGGCTAGCACAGATACGCAGTATTTT. This chain uses TRBV19 with TRBJ2-3; 9 bases align to TRBD2. CDR1 is LNHDA, CDR2 SQIVND, per germline (reference sequence). The CDR3 is 14 amino acids. With V trimmed by 7 bases and J by 0 bases, 2 bases remained unmatched.

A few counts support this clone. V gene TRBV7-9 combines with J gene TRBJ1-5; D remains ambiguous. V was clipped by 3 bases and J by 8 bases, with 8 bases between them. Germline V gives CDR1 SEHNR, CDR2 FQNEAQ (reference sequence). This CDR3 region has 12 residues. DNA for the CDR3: TGTGCCAGCAGCTTCCCACTAGAGCCCCAGCATTTT. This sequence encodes CASSFPLEPQHF.

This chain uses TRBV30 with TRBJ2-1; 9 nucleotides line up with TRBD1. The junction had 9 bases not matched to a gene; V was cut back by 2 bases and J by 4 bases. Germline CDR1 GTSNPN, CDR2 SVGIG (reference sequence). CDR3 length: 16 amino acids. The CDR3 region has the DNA TGTGCCTGGAGTAAGGACAGGGGCGCCGCGTACAATGAGCAGTTCTTC. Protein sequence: CAWSKDRGAAYNEQFF.

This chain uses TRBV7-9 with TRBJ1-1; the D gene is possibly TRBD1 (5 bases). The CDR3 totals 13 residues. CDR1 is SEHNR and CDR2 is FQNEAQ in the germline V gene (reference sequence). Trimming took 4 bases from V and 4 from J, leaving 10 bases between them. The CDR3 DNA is TGTGCCAGCAGCTCTCAGGGAGGCACTGAAGCTTTCTTT. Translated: CASSSQGGTEAFF.

CDR3 protein: CASRRGSNQPQHF. In DNA form, the CDR3 reads TGTGCCAGTAGAAGGGGGAGCAATCAGCCCCAGCATTTT. V usage is TRBV19 and J usage is TRBJ1-5; maybe TRBD1 (6 bases). The ends were cut back, 6 bases at V and 1 base at J, with 7 bases in the middle. The CDR3 spans 13 residues. Germline values: CDR1 LNHDA, CDR2 SQIVND (reference sequence). Supplemented by reference TRBV19 and TRBJ1-5, the full variable domain reads DGGITQSPKYLFRKEGQNVTLSCEQNLNHDAMYWYRQDPGQGLRLIYYSQIVNDFQKGDIAEGYSVSREKKESFPLTVTSAQKNPTAFYLCASRRGSNQPQHFGDGTRLSIL.

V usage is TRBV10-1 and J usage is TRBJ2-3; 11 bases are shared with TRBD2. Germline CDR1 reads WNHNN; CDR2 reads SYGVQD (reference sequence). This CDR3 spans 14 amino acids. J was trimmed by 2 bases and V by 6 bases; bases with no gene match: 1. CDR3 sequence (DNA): TGCGCCAGCAGGACTAGCGGGGACACAGATACGCAGTATTTT. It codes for CASRTSGDTDTQYF.

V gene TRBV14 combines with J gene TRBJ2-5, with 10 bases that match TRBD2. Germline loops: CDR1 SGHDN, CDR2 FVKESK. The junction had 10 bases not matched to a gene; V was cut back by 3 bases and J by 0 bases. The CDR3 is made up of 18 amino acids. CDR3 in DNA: TGTGCCAGCAGCCACGGAACCTTAGCGGGGGGACACCAAGAGACCCAGTACTTC. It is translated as CASSHGTLAGGHQETQYF.

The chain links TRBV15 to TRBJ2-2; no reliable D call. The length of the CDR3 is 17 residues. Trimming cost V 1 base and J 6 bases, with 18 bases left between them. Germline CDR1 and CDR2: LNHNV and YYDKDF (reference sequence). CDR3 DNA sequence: TGTGCCACCAGCAGAGGGGCGGCGGTGATTGAATCCGGGGAGCTGTTTTTT. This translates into CATSRGAAVIESGELFF.

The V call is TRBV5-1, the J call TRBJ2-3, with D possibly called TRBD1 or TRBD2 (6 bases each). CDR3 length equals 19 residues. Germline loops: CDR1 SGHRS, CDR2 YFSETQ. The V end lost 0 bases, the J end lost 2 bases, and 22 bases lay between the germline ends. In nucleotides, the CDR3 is TGCGCCAGCAGCTTGGCCGCCGGTGGGTTGGGGGGCCTCACAGATACGCAGTATTTT. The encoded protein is CASSLAAGGLGGLTDTQYF.

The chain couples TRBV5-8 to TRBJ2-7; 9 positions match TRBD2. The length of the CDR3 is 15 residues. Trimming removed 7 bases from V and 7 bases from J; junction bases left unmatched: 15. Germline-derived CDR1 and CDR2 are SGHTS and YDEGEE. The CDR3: CASHPGTSSGGEQYF. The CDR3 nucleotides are TGTGCCAGCCACCCAGGGACTAGCAGTGGAGGGGAGCAGTACTTC.

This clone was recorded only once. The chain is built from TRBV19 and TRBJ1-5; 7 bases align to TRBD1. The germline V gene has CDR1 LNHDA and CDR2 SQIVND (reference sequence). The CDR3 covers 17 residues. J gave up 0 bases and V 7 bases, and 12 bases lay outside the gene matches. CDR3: CASKSGGILNSNQPQHF. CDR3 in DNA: TGTGCCAGTAAGTCAGGGGGGATCCTCAATAGCAATCAGCCCCAGCATTTT.

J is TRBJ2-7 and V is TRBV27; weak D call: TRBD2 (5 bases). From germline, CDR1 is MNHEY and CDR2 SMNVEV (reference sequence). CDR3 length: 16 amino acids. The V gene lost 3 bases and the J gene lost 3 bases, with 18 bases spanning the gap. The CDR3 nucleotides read TGTGCCAGCAGTTTCAGCGGCGTACTGGGTCACTACGAGCAGTACTTC. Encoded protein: CASSFSGVLGHYEQYF.

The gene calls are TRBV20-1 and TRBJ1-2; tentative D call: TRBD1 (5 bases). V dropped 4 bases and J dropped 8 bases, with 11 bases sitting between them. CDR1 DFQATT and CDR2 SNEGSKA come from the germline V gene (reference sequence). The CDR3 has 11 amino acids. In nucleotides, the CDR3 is TGCAGTGCTATACGGGGGGAGGGCTACACCTTC. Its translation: CSAIRGEGYTF.

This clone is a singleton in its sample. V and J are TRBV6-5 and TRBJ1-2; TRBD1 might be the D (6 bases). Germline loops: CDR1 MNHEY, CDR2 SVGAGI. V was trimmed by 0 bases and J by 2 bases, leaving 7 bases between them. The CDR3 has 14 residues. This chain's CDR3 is CASSYSDSNYGYTF. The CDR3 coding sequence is TGTGCCAGCAGTTACTCGGACAGCAACTATGGCTACACCTTC.

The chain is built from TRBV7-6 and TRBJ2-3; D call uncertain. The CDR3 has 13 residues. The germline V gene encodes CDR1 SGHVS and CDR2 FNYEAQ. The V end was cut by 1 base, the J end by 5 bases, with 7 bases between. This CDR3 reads CASSLGFIDTQYF. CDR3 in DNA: TGTGCCAGCAGCTTAGGGTTTATAGATACGCAGTATTTT.

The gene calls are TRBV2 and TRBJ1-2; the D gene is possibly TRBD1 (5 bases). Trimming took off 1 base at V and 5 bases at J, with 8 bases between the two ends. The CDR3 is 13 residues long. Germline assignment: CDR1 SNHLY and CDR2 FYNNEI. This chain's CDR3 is CASSEDRIYGYTF. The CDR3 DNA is TGTGCCAGCAGTGAAGACAGGATATATGGCTACACCTTC.

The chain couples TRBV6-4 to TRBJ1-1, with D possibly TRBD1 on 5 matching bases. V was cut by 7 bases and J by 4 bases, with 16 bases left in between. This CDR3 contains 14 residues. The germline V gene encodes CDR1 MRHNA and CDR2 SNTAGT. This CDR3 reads CASTPGPGGTEAFF. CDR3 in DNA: TGTGCCAGCACCCCGGGACCGGGGGGCACTGAAGCTTTCTTT.

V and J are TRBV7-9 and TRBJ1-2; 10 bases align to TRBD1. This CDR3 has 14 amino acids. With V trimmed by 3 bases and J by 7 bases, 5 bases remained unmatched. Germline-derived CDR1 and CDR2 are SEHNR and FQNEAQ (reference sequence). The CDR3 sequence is CASSFPTGGFGYTF. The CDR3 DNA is TGTGCCAGCAGCTTCCCGACAGGGGGCTTTGGCTACACCTTC.

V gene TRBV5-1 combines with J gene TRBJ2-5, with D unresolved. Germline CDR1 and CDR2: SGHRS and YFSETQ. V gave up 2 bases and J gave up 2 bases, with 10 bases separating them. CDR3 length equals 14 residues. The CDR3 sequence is CASSFGATQETQYF. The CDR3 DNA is TGCGCCAGCAGCTTCGGAGCGACTCAAGAGACCCAGTACTTC. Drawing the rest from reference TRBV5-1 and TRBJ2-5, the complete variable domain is KAGVTQTPRYLIKTRGQQVTLSCSPISGHRSVSWYQQTPGQGLQFLFEYFSETQRNKGNFPGRFSGRQFSNSRSEMNVSTLELGDSALYLCASSFGATQETQYFGPGTRLLVL.

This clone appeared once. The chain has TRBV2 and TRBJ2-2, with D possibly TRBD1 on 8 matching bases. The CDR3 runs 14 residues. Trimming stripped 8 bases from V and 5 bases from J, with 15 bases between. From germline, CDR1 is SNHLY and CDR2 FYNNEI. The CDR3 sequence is CASCVQGGTGELFF. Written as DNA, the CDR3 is TGTGCCAGCTGTGTACAGGGGGGGACCGGGGAGCTGTTTTTT.

The CDR3 sequence: CASSTSGGAETQYF. In DNA, the CDR3 is TGTGCCAGCAGTACCTCAGGAGGGGCAGAGACCCAGTACTTC. V usage is TRBV6-1 and J usage is TRBJ2-5, with TRBD2 as a possible D gene (6 bases). The CDR3 covers 14 residues. V lost 5 bases and J 4 bases, leaving 14 bases between the germline ends. Germline CDR1 is MNHNS and CDR2 is SASEGT.

CDR3: CASSFTRTGTGYGYTF. CDR3 nucleotides: TGTGCCAGCAGCTTCACCCGGACAGGGACCGGCTATGGCTACACCTTC. The V call is TRBV7-2, the J call TRBJ1-2; 8 nucleotides line up with TRBD1. From germline, CDR1 is SGHTA and CDR2 FQGNSA. V lost 3 bases and J lost 4; bases outside the gene matches: 10. The CDR3 covers 16 residues.

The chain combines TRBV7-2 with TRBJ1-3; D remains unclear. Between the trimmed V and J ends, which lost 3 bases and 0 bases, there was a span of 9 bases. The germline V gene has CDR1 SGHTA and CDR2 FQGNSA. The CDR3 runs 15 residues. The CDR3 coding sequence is TGTGCCAGCAGCTTTAACAAGAACTCTGGAAACACCATATATTTT. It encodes CASSFNKNSGNTIYF.